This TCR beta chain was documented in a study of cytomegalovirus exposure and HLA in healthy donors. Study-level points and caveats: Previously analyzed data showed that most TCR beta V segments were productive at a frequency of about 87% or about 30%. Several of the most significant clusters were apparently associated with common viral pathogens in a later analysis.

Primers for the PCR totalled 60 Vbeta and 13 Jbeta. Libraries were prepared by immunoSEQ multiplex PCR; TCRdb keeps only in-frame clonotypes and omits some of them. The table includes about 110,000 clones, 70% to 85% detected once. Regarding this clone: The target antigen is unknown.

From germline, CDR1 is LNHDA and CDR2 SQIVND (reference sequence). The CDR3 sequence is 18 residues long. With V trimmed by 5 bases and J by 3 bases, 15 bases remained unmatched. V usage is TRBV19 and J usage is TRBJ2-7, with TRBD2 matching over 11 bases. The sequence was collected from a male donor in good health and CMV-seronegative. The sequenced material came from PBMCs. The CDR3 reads CASSARLAGGTSGYEQYF. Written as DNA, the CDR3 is TGTGCCAGTAGTGCCCGATTAGCTGGGGGGACTAGCGGCTACGAGCAGTACTTC.